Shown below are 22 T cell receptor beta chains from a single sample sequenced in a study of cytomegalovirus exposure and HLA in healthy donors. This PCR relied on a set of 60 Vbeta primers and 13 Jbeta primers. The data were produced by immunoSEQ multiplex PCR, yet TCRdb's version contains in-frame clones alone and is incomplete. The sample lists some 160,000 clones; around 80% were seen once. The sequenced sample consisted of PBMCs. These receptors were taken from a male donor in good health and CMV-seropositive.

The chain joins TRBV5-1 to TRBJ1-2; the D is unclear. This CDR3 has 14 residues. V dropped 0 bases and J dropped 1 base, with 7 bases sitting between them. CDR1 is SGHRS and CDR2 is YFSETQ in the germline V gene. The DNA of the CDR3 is TGCGCCAGCAGCTTGGCAAACAATAACTATGGCTACACCTTC. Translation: CASSLANNNYGYTF.

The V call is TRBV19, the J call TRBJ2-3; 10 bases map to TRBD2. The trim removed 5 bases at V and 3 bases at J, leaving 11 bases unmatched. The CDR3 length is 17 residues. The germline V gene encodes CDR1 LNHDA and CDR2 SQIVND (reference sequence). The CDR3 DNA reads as TGTGCCAGTAGTGGAGGAAGACTAGCGGGTAGAACAGATACGCAGTATTTT. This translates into CASSGGRLAGRTDTQYF.

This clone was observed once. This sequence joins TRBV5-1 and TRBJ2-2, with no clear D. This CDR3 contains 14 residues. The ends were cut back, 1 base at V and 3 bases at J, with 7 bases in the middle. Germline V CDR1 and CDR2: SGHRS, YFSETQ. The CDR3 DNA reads TGCGCCAGCAGCTTGTGGCTGGACACCGGGGAGCTGTTTTTT. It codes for CASSLWLDTGELFF.

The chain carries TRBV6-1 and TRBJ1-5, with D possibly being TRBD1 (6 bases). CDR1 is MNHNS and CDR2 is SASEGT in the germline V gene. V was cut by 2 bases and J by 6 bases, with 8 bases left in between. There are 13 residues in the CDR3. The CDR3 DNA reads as TGTGCCAGCAGTGAACAGGGGCTTCAGCCCCAGCATTTT. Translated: CASSEQGLQPQHF.

The CDR3 here is CASSLYSGEYNEQFF. As DNA, the CDR3 is TGCGCCAGCAGCTTGTATTCGGGGGAATACAATGAGCAGTTCTTC. The chain links TRBV5-1 to TRBJ2-1; a weak D match, TRBD2 (6 bases). CDR1 is SGHRS, CDR2 YFSETQ, per germline. This CDR3 comprises 15 residues. Trimming stripped 1 base from V and 4 bases from J, with 12 bases between.

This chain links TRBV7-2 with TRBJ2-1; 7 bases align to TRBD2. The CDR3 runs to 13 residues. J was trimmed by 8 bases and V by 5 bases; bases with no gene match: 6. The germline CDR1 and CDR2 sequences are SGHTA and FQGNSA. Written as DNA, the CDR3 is TGTGCCAGCAGCCAGACTAGCAACTATGAGCAGTTCTTC. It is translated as CASSQTSNYEQFF.

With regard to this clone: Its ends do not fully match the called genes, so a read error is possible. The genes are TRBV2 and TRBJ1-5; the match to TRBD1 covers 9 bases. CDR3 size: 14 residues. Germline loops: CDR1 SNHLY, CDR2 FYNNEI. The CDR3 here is CAGNPGTGRQLQHF. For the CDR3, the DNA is TGTGCCGGCAACCCCGGGACAGGGCGTCAGCTCCAGCATTTT.

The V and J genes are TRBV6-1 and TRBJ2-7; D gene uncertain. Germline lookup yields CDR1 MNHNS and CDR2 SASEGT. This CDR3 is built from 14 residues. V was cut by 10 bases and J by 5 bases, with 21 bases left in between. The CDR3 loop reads CANMVSPSINEQYF. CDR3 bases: TGTGCCAACATGGTAAGCCCTAGTATAAACGAGCAGTACTTC.

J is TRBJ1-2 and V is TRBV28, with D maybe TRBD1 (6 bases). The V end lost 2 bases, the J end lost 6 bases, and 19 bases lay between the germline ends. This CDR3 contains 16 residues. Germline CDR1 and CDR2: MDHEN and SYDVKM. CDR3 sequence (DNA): TGTGCCAGCAGTTTAGGGGGCGAGTTGGGTAGTGATGGCTACACCTTC. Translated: CASSLGGELGSDGYTF.

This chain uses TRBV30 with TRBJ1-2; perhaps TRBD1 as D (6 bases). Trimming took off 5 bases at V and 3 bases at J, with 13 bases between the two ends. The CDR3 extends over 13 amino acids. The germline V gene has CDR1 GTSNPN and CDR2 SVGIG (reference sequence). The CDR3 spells CAWEREGDYGYTF. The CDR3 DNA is TGTGCCTGGGAAAGGGAGGGGGACTATGGCTACACCTTC.

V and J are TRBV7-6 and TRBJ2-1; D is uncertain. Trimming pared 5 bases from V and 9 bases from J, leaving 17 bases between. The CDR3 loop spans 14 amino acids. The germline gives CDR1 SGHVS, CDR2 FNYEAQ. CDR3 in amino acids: CASSPRALGGEQFF. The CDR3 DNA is TGTGCCAGCAGCCCACGCGCCCTAGGCGGTGAGCAGTTCTTC. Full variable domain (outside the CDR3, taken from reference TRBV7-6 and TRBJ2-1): GAGVSQSPRYKVTKRGQDVALRCDPISGHVSLYWYRQALGQGPEFLTYFNYEAQQDKSGLPNDRFSAERPEGSISTLTIQRTEQRDSAMYRCASSPRALGGEQFFGPGTRLTVL.

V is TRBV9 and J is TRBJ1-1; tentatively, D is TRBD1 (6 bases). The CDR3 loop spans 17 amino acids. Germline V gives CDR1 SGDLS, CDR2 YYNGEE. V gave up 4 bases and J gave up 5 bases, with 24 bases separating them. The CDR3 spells CASSPGGREGIGTEAFF. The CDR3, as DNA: TGTGCCAGCAGCCCGGGGGGCAGGGAGGGGATAGGGACTGAAGCTTTCTTT.

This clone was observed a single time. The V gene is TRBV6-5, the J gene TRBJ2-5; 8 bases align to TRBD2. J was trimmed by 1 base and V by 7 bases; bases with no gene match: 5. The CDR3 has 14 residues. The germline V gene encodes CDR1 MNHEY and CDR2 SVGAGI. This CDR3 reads CASTETSGQETQYF. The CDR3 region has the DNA TGTGCCAGCACCGAAACTAGCGGCCAAGAGACCCAGTACTTC.

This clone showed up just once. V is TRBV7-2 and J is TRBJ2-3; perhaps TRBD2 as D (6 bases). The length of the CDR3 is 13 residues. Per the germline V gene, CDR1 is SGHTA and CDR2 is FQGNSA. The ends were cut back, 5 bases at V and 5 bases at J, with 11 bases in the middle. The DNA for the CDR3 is TGTGCCAGCAGCCCAACTAGCTTAGATACGCAGTATTTT. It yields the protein CASSPTSLDTQYF.

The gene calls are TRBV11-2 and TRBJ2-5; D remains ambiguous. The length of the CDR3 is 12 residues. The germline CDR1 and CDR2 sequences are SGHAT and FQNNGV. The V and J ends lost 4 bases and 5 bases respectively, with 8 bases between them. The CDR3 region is CASSSPSETQYF. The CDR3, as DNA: TGTGCCAGCAGCTCCCCCTCCGAGACCCAGTACTTC.

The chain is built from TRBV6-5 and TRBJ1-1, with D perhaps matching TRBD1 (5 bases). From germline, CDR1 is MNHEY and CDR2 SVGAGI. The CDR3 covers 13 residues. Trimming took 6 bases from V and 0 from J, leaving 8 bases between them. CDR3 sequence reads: CASRVTVNTEAFF. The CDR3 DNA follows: TGTGCCAGCAGGGTGACAGTGAACACTGAAGCTTTCTTT.

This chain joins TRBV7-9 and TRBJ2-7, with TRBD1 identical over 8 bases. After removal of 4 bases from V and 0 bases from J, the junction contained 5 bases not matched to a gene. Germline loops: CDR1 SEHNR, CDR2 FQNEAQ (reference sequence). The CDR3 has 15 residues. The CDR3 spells CASSSGTGLSYEQYF. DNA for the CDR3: TGTGCCAGCAGCTCAGGGACAGGCCTCTCCTACGAGCAGTACTTC.

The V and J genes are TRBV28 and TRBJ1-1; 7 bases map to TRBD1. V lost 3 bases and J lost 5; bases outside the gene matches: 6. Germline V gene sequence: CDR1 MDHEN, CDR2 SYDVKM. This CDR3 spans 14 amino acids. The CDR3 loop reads CASSFRQGQTEAFF. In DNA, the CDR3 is TGTGCCAGCAGTTTCCGACAGGGTCAGACTGAAGCTTTCTTT.

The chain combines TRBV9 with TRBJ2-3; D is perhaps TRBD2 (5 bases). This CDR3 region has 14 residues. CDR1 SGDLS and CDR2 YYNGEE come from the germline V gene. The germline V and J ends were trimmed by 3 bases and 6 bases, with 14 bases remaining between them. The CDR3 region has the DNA TGTGCCAGCAGCGGTTCATCGGGATTGGATACGCAGTATTTT. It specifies CASSGSSGLDTQYF. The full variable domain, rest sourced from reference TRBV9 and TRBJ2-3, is DSGVTQTPKHLITATGQRVTLRCSPRSGDLSVYWYQQSLDQGLQFLIQYYNGEERAKGNILERFSAQQFPDLHSELNLSSLELGDSALYFCASSGSSGLDTQYFGPGTRLTVL.

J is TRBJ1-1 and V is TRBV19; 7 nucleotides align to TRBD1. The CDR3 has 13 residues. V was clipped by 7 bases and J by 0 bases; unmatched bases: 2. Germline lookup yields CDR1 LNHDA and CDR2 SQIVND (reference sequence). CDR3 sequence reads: CASNRGLNTEAFF. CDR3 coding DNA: TGTGCCAGTAACAGGGGCCTGAACACTGAAGCTTTCTTT.

The CDR3 bases are TGCGCCAGCAGTGACAGGCGCAATCAGCCCCAGCATTTT. Translating gives CASSDRRNQPQHF. The chain joins TRBV10-2 to TRBJ1-5; D not certain. The length of the CDR3 is 13 residues. CDR1 WSHSY and CDR2 SAAADI come from the germline V gene. V was trimmed by 3 bases and J by 2 bases, leaving 5 bases between them.

CDR3 amino acids: CAISAGTGVADTQYF. CDR3 coding DNA: TGTGCCATCAGTGCCGGGACAGGGGTAGCAGATACGCAGTATTTT. This sequence joins TRBV10-3 and TRBJ2-3; 10 bases match TRBD1. The CDR3 contains 15 residues. J was trimmed by 4 bases and V by 4 bases; bases with no gene match: 5. CDR1 and CDR2 from the germline V gene are ENHRY and SYGVKD.